The sequence of this TCR beta chain was determined in a study of T cell responses to AZD1222 COVID-19 vaccine. Notes on this clone: Its antigen is as yet unknown.

Findings and caveats of the study: Spike-spanning, vaccine-associated CD4 TCRs were dominant at 160-218 and 743-854. Clonal diversity was possibly underestimated, and the donors were mostly white British, with more females. Following two doses of AZD1222, Spike-specific TCR breadth and depth rose. Of spike-specific TCRs, nearly half reportedly target regions left unmutated in variants.

The table came from immunoSEQ multiplex PCR; TCRdb's copy has only in-frame clones and leaves some out. This sample has roughly 130,000 clones, with just over 85% found just once. The germline V gene encodes CDR1 SNHLY and CDR2 FYNNEI. This CDR3 contains 13 residues. V lost 0 bases and J 9 bases, leaving 9 bases between the germline ends. This TCR was recovered from an adult in good health. Material: peripheral blood, obtained on day 0 of MenACWY control vaccination. This chain uses TRBV2 with TRBJ1-5, with no clear D. CDR3 loop: CASSEALLLPQHF. The CDR3 DNA reads as TGTGCCAGCAGTGAAGCGCTTCTTCTGCCCCAGCATTTT. The complete variable domain, with remaining parts taken from reference TRBV2 and TRBJ1-5, reads EPEVTQTPSHQVTQMGQEVILRCVPISNHLYFYWYRQILGQKVEFLVSFYNNEISEKSEIFDDQFSVERPDGSNFTLKIRSTKLEDSAMYFCASSEALLLPQHFGDGTRLSIL.